The 4 T cell receptor beta chains below all came from one sample that was sequenced in a study of cytomegalovirus exposure and HLA in healthy donors. PCR primers comprised 60 Vbeta and 13 Jbeta primers. Libraries were prepared by immunoSEQ multiplex PCR; TCRdb keeps only in-frame clonotypes and omits some of them. The sample shows some 150,000 clones, 75% to 85% of them seen only once. Material for sequencing was PBMCs. These receptors all come from a man aged 25-45 years in good health and CMV-seronegative.

DNA for the CDR3: TGTGCCAGCAGTACTTGGACAGGTAGCTCCTACGAGCAGTACTTC. This codes for CASSTWTGSSYEQYF. The genes are TRBV27 and TRBJ2-7; 7 bases line up with TRBD1. Germline-derived CDR1 and CDR2 are MNHEY and SMNVEV (reference sequence). CDR3 length: 15 amino acids. After removal of 5 bases from V and 0 bases from J, the junction contained 7 bases not matched to a gene.

The chain uses TRBV28 and TRBJ2-3; D is unclear. Trimming removed 2 bases at V and 2 bases at J, with 5 bases between. The CDR3 runs to 13 residues. Looked up from germline, CDR1 is MDHEN and CDR2 is SYDVKM. The CDR3 protein is CASSLGFTDTQYF. CDR3 bases: TGTGCCAGCAGTTTAGGCTTCACAGATACGCAGTATTTT.

The table lists this clone with a count of one. The gene calls are TRBV4-3 and TRBJ2-7, with a tentative D call TRBD2 (5 bases). V lost 4 bases and J 3 bases, leaving 16 bases between the germline ends. The CDR3 is 15 amino acids. The germline V gene has CDR1 LGHNA and CDR2 YSLEER. In DNA, the CDR3 is TGCGCCAGCAGCCCAGATTCGAGAGGGTTCTACGAGCAGTACTTC. It specifies CASSPDSRGFYEQYF.

The genes are TRBV14 and TRBJ1-4; possibly TRBD1 for D (5 bases). The V gene's germline CDR1 is SGHDN and CDR2 FVKESK. The CDR3 sequence is 16 residues long. V lost 4 bases to trimming and J lost 8 bases, with 20 bases between them. The CDR3 here is CASSPDPTALGEKLFF. CDR3 sequence (DNA): TGTGCCAGCAGCCCAGACCCGACAGCCCTAGGGGAAAAACTGTTTTTT.